The 25 T cell receptor beta chains below come from one sample, sequenced in a study of PD-1 blockade in mismatch repair-deficient tumors (dated by TCRdb to the late 2010s). Libraries were constructed by the immunoSEQ multiplex PCR assay. TCRdb limited this immuneACCESS table to in-frame rearrangements with V and J called. A share of clones is missing; checked studies link under half to unresolved V genes, and the rest is unexplained. The sample table shows more than 85,000 clones, and 82% are seen once. The biggest ten clones account for around 6.5% of the sample. This sample comprised peripheral blood, obtained approximately 8 months after starting pembrolizumab. These receptors were collected from an adult with mismatch repair-deficient cancer.

The chain uses TRBV7-2 and TRBJ2-7; TRBD2 matches 11 bases. V shed 4 bases and J 7 bases; nucleotides not matched to a gene: 9. CDR1 SGHTA and CDR2 FQGNSA come from the germline V gene. The CDR3 extends over 15 amino acids. In nucleotides, the CDR3 is TGTGCCAGCAGCTCCCCGACTAGCGGGACAGGAGAGCAGTACTTC. Amino acids: CASSSPTSGTGEQYF.

This chain connects TRBV30 to TRBJ2-1; a possible D gene is TRBD2 (6 bases). Germline V gene sequence: CDR1 GTSNPN, CDR2 SVGIG (reference sequence). Trimming took off 1 base at V and 9 bases at J, with 13 bases between the two ends. The CDR3 runs to 13 residues. The CDR3 DNA reads as TGTGCCTGGAGTGACAACGGAGGGAGTGAGCAGTTCTTC. Translation gives CAWSDNGGSEQFF.

This clone showed up just once. The CDR3 nucleotides read TGTGCCAGCAGGGGGACAGGGGAGGCCAACGTCCTGACTTTC. This encodes CASRGTGEANVLTF. V is TRBV6-5 and J is TRBJ2-6, with TRBD1 identical over 10 bases. J lost 6 bases, V lost 6 bases, and 2 bases had no gene match. Germline values: CDR1 MNHEY, CDR2 SVGAGI. The length of the CDR3 is 14 residues.

The V gene is TRBV7-9, the J gene TRBJ1-1; 8 nucleotides agree with TRBD1. Germline trimming cut 5 bases from V and 0 bases from J; bases unmatched to any gene: 14. Germline V CDR1 and CDR2: SEHNR, FQNEAQ (reference sequence). The CDR3 spans 18 residues. The CDR3 coding sequence is TGTGCCAGCAGCCCACCAGGGGGCTGGAGTTCTCTGAACACTGAAGCTTTCTTT. Its protein is CASSPPGGWSSLNTEAFF.

The V gene is TRBV7-9, the J gene TRBJ2-7, with TRBD2 matching over 9 bases. Germline CDR1 is SEHNR and CDR2 is FQNEAQ (reference sequence). This CDR3 spans 14 amino acids. Unmatched junction bases numbered 3, after V lost 5 bases and J lost 1 base. The CDR3 is CASSPTSGSYEQYF. The DNA for the CDR3 is TGTGCCAGCAGCCCTACTAGCGGGTCCTACGAGCAGTACTTC.

The chain carries TRBV19 and TRBJ2-1, with TRBD2 identical over 12 bases. This CDR3 spans 21 amino acids. Per the germline V gene, CDR1 is LNHDA and CDR2 is SQIVND (reference sequence). V was pared by 6 bases and J by 1 base, with 19 bases of the junction left unmatched. CDR3 coding DNA: TGTGCCAGTAGCAGACAGGGGGTCGGACTAGCGGGGAAGCGGTCCTACAATGAGCAGTTCTTC. Its protein product is CASSRQGVGLAGKRSYNEQFF.

The chain couples TRBV7-3 to TRBJ2-1; 7 nucleotides align to TRBD1. After removal of 2 bases from V and 15 bases from J, the junction contained 10 bases not matched to a gene. The V gene's germline CDR1 is SGHTA and CDR2 FQGTGA. The CDR3 covers 13 residues. The CDR3 region has the DNA TGTGCCAGCAGCTTAGAAAGAGGGGGCCCGGGGTTCTTC. This gives the protein CASSLERGGPGFF.

The chain joins TRBV19 to TRBJ1-5; D not certain. Trimming shortened V by 5 bases and J by 0 bases, and 17 bases separated the two germline ends. The CDR3 covers 17 residues. CDR1 and CDR2 from the germline V gene are LNHDA and SQIVND (reference sequence). Here the CDR3 DNA reads TGTGCCAGTAGTCCGCCCCCCCAAGGAGGTAGCAATCAGCCCCAGCATTTT. Amino acids: CASSPPPQGGSNQPQHF.

This sequence joins TRBV6-5 and TRBJ1-2; D is uncertain. Per germline, CDR1 MNHEY and CDR2 SVGAGI. V lost 6 bases and J lost 4, with 9 bases in between. The CDR3 covers 12 residues. CDR3 region: CASSDGPYGYTF. DNA for the CDR3: TGTGCCAGCAGCGACGGCCCCTATGGCTACACCTTC.

The V gene is TRBV5-4, the J gene TRBJ2-7; possibly TRBD1 for D (6 bases). The CDR3 consists of 14 residues. The V end lost 2 bases, the J end lost 2 bases, and 11 bases lay between the germline ends. Germline values: CDR1 SGHNT, CDR2 YYREEE (reference sequence). Written as DNA, the CDR3 is TGTGCCAGCAGCTTTCGGGACACAACCTACGAGCAGTACTTC. As protein: CASSFRDTTYEQYF.

The chain uses TRBV11-2 and TRBJ2-1; 9 bases line up with TRBD2. CDR3 length: 15 amino acids. V lost 6 bases, J lost 6 bases, and 9 bases stayed unmatched. Germline loops: CDR1 SGHAT, CDR2 FQNNGV. CDR3 sequence: CASSSAGTSLNEQFF. As DNA, the CDR3 is TGTGCCAGCAGTTCGGCCGGGACTAGCCTCAATGAGCAGTTCTTC.

The rearrangement joins TRBV25-1 to TRBJ2-3; 11 bases agree with TRBD2. The CDR3 consists of 15 residues. Germline V gives CDR1 MGHDK, CDR2 SYGVNS. J was trimmed by 3 bases and V by 6 bases; bases with no gene match: 5. CDR3 amino acids: CASRLAGGRTDTQYF. Here the CDR3 DNA reads TGTGCCAGCAGGCTAGCGGGAGGTAGGACAGATACGCAGTATTTT. Together with reference TRBV25-1 and TRBJ2-3, the CDR3 gives the full variable domain: EADIYQTPRYLVIGTGKKITLECSQTMGHDKMYWYQQDPGMELHLIHYSYGVNSTEKGDLSSESTVSRIRTEHFPLTLESARPSHTSQYLCASRLAGGRTDTQYFGPGTRLTVL.

This chain joins TRBV27 and TRBJ1-1, with 9 bases aligning to TRBD1. The V gene end was trimmed by 5 bases and the J gene end by 3 bases; junction bases not matched to a gene: 10. Germline V CDR1 and CDR2: MNHEY, SMNVEV (reference sequence). The CDR3 extends over 16 amino acids. The CDR3 reads CASSLGQGSFYTEAFF. CDR3 bases: TGTGCCAGCAGTCTCGGACAGGGGAGCTTTTACACTGAAGCTTTCTTT.

This clone has only one observation. The chain has TRBV11-3 and TRBJ2-3, with D possibly being TRBD2 (5 bases). The germline V gene has CDR1 SGHNT and CDR2 YENEEA. V was pared by 10 bases and J by 4 bases, with 18 bases between. This CDR3 comprises 14 residues. This CDR3 reads CATSTRLIADTQYF. CDR3 in DNA: TGTGCCACCAGTACTAGGCTGATCGCAGATACGCAGTATTTT.

The chain carries TRBV7-9 and TRBJ1-3; 7 nucleotides match TRBD1. The CDR3 runs 16 residues. The germline V gene has CDR1 SEHNR and CDR2 FQNEAQ (reference sequence). With 2 bases clipped from V and 4 bases from J, the junction kept 8 bases outside the gene matches. The CDR3 DNA is TGTGCCAGCAGCTTACCTCCAGGGGGAGACGGAAACACCATATATTTT. Protein: CASSLPPGGDGNTIYF.

The V call is TRBV11-1, the J call TRBJ2-7; 9 positions match TRBD1. Germline V gene lookup returns CDR1 SGHAT and CDR2 FQDESV (reference sequence). Losses at the gene ends were 5 bases for V and 3 bases for J; bases not matched to a gene: 8. The CDR3 is made up of 15 amino acids. The DNA for the CDR3 is TGTGCCAGCAGCACTCCGAGACAGGGGGTCTACGAGCAGTACTTC. Its protein is CASSTPRQGVYEQYF.

The V call is TRBV9, the J call TRBJ1-1; TRBD1 agrees at 7 bases. V was clipped by 4 bases and J by 1 base; unmatched bases: 4. The CDR3 has 14 amino acids. CDR1 and CDR2 from the germline V gene are SGDLS and YYNGEE. The CDR3 DNA follows: TGTGCCAGCAGCCCTCGGGACAGGAACACTGAAGCTTTCTTT. Residues: CASSPRDRNTEAFF.

The chain recombines TRBV2 with TRBJ2-5, with a weak D call TRBD2 (5 bases). The CDR3 sequence is 15 residues long. The V gene lost 2 bases and the J gene lost 5 bases, with 15 bases spanning the gap. Germline assignment: CDR1 SNHLY and CDR2 FYNNEI. CDR3 amino acids: CASSELDSIGETQYF. The DNA for the CDR3 is TGTGCCAGCAGTGAATTGGACTCCATCGGGGAGACCCAGTACTTC.

The chain uses TRBV25-1 and TRBJ2-1; tentatively, D is TRBD2 (6 bases). Germline V CDR1 and CDR2: MGHDK, SYGVNS. The CDR3 covers 14 residues. Deletions cut 6 bases from V and 7 bases from J, with 16 bases between. This CDR3 reads CASRKTGEWNEQFF. As DNA, the CDR3 is TGTGCCAGCAGGAAGACGGGGGAGTGGAATGAGCAGTTCTTC.

The chain carries TRBV6-6 and TRBJ2-7; D is unclear. The CDR3 spans 15 residues. Trimming pared 2 bases from V and 4 bases from J, leaving 15 bases between. Looked up from germline, CDR1 is MNHNY and CDR2 is SVGAGI (reference sequence). This CDR3 reads CASSYELKSSYEQYF. As DNA, the CDR3 is TGTGCCAGCAGTTACGAATTAAAATCTAGTTACGAGCAGTACTTC.

This chain joins TRBV6-6 and TRBJ2-7; D may be TRBD1 or TRBD2 (5 bases each). V was clipped by 5 bases and J by 6 bases, with 17 bases between them. CDR1 and CDR2 (germline): MNHNY, SVGAGI (reference sequence). The CDR3 runs 14 residues. The CDR3 bases are TGTGCCAGCAGTGCCGGGGCCGATAAGGGCGAGCAGTACTTC. It yields the protein CASSAGADKGEQYF.

The V gene is TRBV5-1, the J gene TRBJ2-3; no firm D call. Trimming cost V 4 bases and J 6 bases, with 12 bases left between them. Germline CDR1 reads SGHRS; CDR2 reads YFSETQ. The CDR3 totals 13 residues. DNA for the CDR3: TGCGCCAGCAGCCCATTCAGGCGGGATACGCAGTATTTT. Its protein is CASSPFRRDTQYF.

The rearrangement uses TRBV7-3 and TRBJ2-1; TRBD1 agrees at 7 bases. V lost 5 bases, J lost 2 bases, and 6 bases stayed unmatched. Germline values: CDR1 SGHTA, CDR2 FQGTGA. CDR3 length: 15 residues. CDR3: CASSPTGDPYNEQFF. CDR3 coding DNA: TGTGCCAGCAGCCCTACAGGGGACCCCTACAATGAGCAGTTCTTC.

In DNA, the CDR3 is TGTGCCAGCAGGTCTGACAGGGTAAGAAGGAACACTGAAGCTTTCTTT. This translates into CASRSDRVRRNTEAFF. This sequence joins TRBV5-6 and TRBJ1-1; 7 bases match TRBD1. The germline CDR1 and CDR2 sequences are SGHDT and YYEEEE. CDR3 length: 16 residues. After removal of 5 bases from V and 1 base from J, the junction contained 11 bases not matched to a gene.

This chain links TRBV13 with TRBJ2-3; D unclear. V lost 3 bases, J lost 0 bases, and 10 bases lay in between. The CDR3 has 15 amino acids. Germline CDR1 reads PRHDT; CDR2 reads FYEKMQ (reference sequence). The CDR3: CASSFWRSSTDTQYF. CDR3 nucleotide sequence: TGTGCCAGCAGCTTCTGGCGGAGTAGCACAGATACGCAGTATTTT.